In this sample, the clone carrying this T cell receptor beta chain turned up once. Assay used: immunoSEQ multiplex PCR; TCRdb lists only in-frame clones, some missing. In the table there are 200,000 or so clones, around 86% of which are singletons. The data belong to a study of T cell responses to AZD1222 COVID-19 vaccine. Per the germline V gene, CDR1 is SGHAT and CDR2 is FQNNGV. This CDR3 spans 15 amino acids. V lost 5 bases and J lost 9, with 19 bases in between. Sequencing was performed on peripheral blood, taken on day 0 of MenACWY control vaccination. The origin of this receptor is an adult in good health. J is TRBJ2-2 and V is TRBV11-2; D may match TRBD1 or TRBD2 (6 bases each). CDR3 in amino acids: CASSTGTPPSRELFF. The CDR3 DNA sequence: TGTGCCAGCAGCACAGGGACTCCTCCAAGTAGGGAGCTGTTTTTT.